This is a list of T cell receptor beta chains from one sample in a study of PD-L1 blockade in urothelial cancer. TCRdb keeps only in-frame clones here, not all; method: immunoSEQ multiplex PCR. The sample shows tens of thousands of clones, roughly 89% of them seen only once. Sample: PBMCs, taken around atezolizumab (anti-PD-L1) treatment. These receptors were taken from a woman in her 70s with urothelial cancer. Both conserved end residues are part of each CDR3. Only part of the rows carry a size: once, few, many, or a class if the clone is expanded.

V: TRBV30; size: NA; length: 12; J: TRBJ1-6; CDR3: CAWSETGSPLHF
V: TRBV30; size: NA; length: 12; J: TRBJ1-2; CDR3: CAWTITNYGYTF
V: TRBV5-1; size: NA; length: 12; J: TRBJ1-2; CDR3: CASSPSSYGYTF
V: TRBV5-1; size: NA; length: 16; J: TRBJ2-7; CDR3: CASSLEGTGWTYEQYF
V: TRBV21-1; size: NA; length: 20; J: TRBJ1-1; CDR3: CASSKANRGVSMQFNTEAFF
V: TRBV28; size: once; length: 18; J: TRBJ2-7; CDR3: CASSLALTLTGSTYEQYF
V: TRBV28; size: once; length: 14; J: TRBJ2-3; CDR3: CASTTSGSTDTQYF
V: TRBV4-2; size: NA; length: 17; J: TRBJ2-5; CDR3: CASSQGRSGRYQETQYF
V: TRBV6-5; size: NA; length: 15; J: TRBJ1-3; CDR3: CASRLQALSGNTIYF
V: TRBV2; size: NA; length: 15; J: TRBJ2-7; CDR3: CASKLTGTASYEQYF
V: TRBV5-4; size: NA; length: 15; J: TRBJ2-7; CDR3: CASSHSGRRAYEQYF
V: TRBV2; size: NA; length: 16; J: TRBJ2-1; CDR3: CASGLAGAGAYNEQFF
V: TRBV7-3; size: NA; length: 16; J: TRBJ2-1; CDR3: CASSAPGLAGVNEQFF
V: TRBV7-9; size: NA; length: 16; J: TRBJ2-2; CDR3: CASSLRDRGHTGELFF
V: TRBV10-1; size: NA; length: 14; J: TRBJ2-1; CDR3: CASSRGNVAAQQFF
V: TRBV5-5; size: NA; length: 15; J: TRBJ2-5; CDR3: CASSLESMPQETQYF
V: TRBV5-6; size: NA; length: 14; J: TRBJ2-7; CDR3: CASHGQGVYYEQYF
V: TRBV28; size: few; length: 16; J: TRBJ1-2; CDR3: CASTLPQGAQAYGYTF
V: TRBV5-4; size: NA; length: 14; J: TRBJ2-7; CDR3: CASSLDGREYEQYF
V: TRBV6-5; size: once; length: 9; J: TRBJ1-2; CDR3: CASSDGYTF
V: TRBV27; size: NA; length: 15; J: TRBJ2-1; CDR3: CASRRLGDTYNEQFF
V: TRBV4-3; size: NA; length: 16; J: TRBJ2-1; CDR3: CASSQDALSQGNEQFF
V: TRBV10-1; size: once; length: 14; J: TRBJ2-7; CDR3: CASSRGQDPNEQYF
V: TRBV5-4; size: NA; length: 14; J: TRBJ1-4; CDR3: CASSSDRTNEKLFF
V: TRBV7-9; size: NA; length: 16; J: TRBJ2-7; CDR3: CASSSSGTGSSYEQYF
V: TRBV6-5; size: NA; length: 15; J: TRBJ2-5; CDR3: CASRLTQGIQETQYF
V: TRBV19; size: NA; length: 15; J: TRBJ1-1; CDR3: CASTPGQGMNTEAFF
V: TRBV5-1; size: NA; length: 15; J: TRBJ2-3; CDR3: CASSLSTGEADTQYF
V: TRBV18; size: NA; length: 14; J: TRBJ2-7; CDR3: CASSPPTVPYEQYF
V: TRBV30; size: NA; length: 15; J: TRBJ1-1; CDR3: CAWSYWAGGNTEAFF
V: TRBV9; size: once; length: 13; J: TRBJ2-1; CDR3: CASSETLYNEQFF
V: TRBV5-1; size: NA; length: 14; J: TRBJ1-3; CDR3: CASSRDRGGNTIYF
V: TRBV19; size: NA; length: 16; J: TRBJ1-6; CDR3: CASSPQRTAPNSPLHF
V: TRBV25-1; size: NA; length: 17; J: TRBJ1-1; CDR3: CASSDRDREGLNTEAFF
V: TRBV27; size: NA; length: 14; J: TRBJ2-1; CDR3: CASSPGLEDNEQFF
V: TRBV6-1; size: NA; length: 14; J: TRBJ1-5; CDR3: CASRKTGDNQPQHF
V: TRBV5-4; size: NA; length: 13; J: TRBJ1-4; CDR3: CASSQQGREKLFF
V: TRBV6-5; size: NA; length: 14; J: TRBJ1-2; CDR3: CASSYSRGNYGYTF
V: TRBV30; size: NA; length: 14; J: TRBJ1-3; CDR3: CAWGQGAFGNTIYF
V: TRBV19; size: once; length: 17; J: TRBJ1-4; CDR3: CASSIQGQGLVNEKLFF
V: TRBV15; size: NA; length: 16; J: TRBJ1-4; CDR3: CATSRERAATNEKLFF
V: TRBV5-1; size: NA; length: 15; J: TRBJ2-1; CDR3: CASSSLGEGVNEQFF
V: TRBV15; size: NA; length: 16; J: TRBJ2-4; CDR3: CATSRVVAGVKSIQYF
V: TRBV7-6; size: NA; length: 16; J: TRBJ1-4; CDR3: CASSLRAGATNEKLFF
V: TRBV27; size: few; length: 13; J: TRBJ2-7; CDR3: CASSPTGAGEQYF
V: TRBV7-8; size: NA; length: 15; J: TRBJ1-5; CDR3: CASSLDYRVNQPQHF